A selection of T cell receptor beta chains follows, all from one sample in a study of blood T cell repertoires in COVID-19. Data came from immunoSEQ multiplex PCR; TCRdb stores just in-frame clones and leaves some out. This sample has approximately 350,000 clones; about 89% occur once, and the top ten carry roughly 6%. The sample taken for sequencing was peripheral blood. All receptors come from a woman between 45 and 65 years old with COVID-19, enrolled during active disease. Each CDR3 is given with its conserved first and last residue.

cdr3_length j_call v_call cdr3_aa
16 TRBJ1-1 TRBV27 CASSSGQPSRNTEAFF
14 TRBJ2-2 TRBV7-9 CASSRDRGSGELFF
18 TRBJ2-2 TRBV3-1/TRBV3-2 CASSQPGLAGWNTGELFF
14 TRBJ1-2 TRBV7-9 CASSSRATNYGYTF
13 TRBJ2-1 TRBV6-5 CASSPTGGNEQFF
11 TRBJ2-1 TRBV6-5 CASSLDNEQFF
15 TRBJ2-7 TRBV19 CATRYGQGHSYEQYF
16 TRBJ2-3 TRBV24-1 CATSDQGQGGTDTQYF
17 TRBJ2-2 TRBV5-1 CASSLAGTSGITGELFF
15 TRBJ1-4 TRBV3-1/TRBV3-2 CASSQDVRVGEKLFF
12 TRBJ1-5 TRBV7-2 CASSGRDGPQHF
11 TRBJ2-3 TRBV5-1 CASNGGDTQYF
14 TRBJ2-5 TRBV21-1 CAIPGGQGGETQYF
13 TRBJ2-1 TRBV5-1 CASTGTGGNEQFF
15 TRBJ2-5 TRBV14 CASSQLAGAGETQYF
14 TRBJ1-6 TRBV7-2 CASSFPGGNSPLHF
15 TRBJ2-7 TRBV6-2/TRBV6-3 CASSPRTAGAYEQYF
15 TRBJ2-7 TRBV5-5 CASSLGVFQRGEQYF
17 TRBJ2-1 TRBV11-3 CASSLDPSGRAHNEQFF
14 TRBJ1-2 TRBV7-9 CASSFQGGNYGYTF
12 TRBJ1-5 TRBV11-2 CASRLGSGPQHF
14 TRBJ1-3 TRBV6-5 CASSTGGTGNTIYF
14 TRBJ1-2 TRBV29-1 CSVTAGYSNYGYTF
20 TRBJ2-3 TRBV30 CAWSVGPTRRRAGVTDTQYF
13 TRBJ2-7 TRBV11-3 CASSAAPFGEQYF
16 TRBJ2-7 TRBV5-1 CASSSRDTGRSDEQYF
14 TRBJ2-1 TRBV9 CASSVGASPNEQFF
17 TRBJ2-7 TRBV11-2 CASSSNVPGQGYYEQYF
14 TRBJ1-3 TRBV2 CASSEAGLGNTIYF